One and the same sample provided the 30 T cell receptor beta chains below, sequenced in a study of radiotherapy plus CTLA-4 blockade in lung cancer. This table comes from immunoSEQ multiplex PCR, and its TCRdb copy is limited to in-frame clones, with some not included. The sample yields 40,000 to 45,000 clones, around 77% seen once. The material was peripheral blood, obtained from a patient treated with radiotherapy plus ipilimumab. Receptor source: a human donor with non-small cell lung cancer whose response to radiotherapy plus ipilimumab could not be evaluated.

This clone was observed a single time. The chain combines TRBV18 with TRBJ1-1, with D hard to call. The V and J ends lost 3 bases and 0 bases respectively, with 11 bases between them. The germline gives CDR1 KGHSH, CDR2 LQKENI. The CDR3 is 15 residues long. CDR3 DNA: TGTGCCAGCTCACCCCGTGTCGAGATGAACACTGAAGCTTTCTTT. This codes for CASSPRVEMNTEAFF. Based on the CDR3 plus reference TRBV18 and TRBJ1-1, the full variable domain is NAGVMQNPRHLVRRRGQEARLRCSPMKGHSHVYWYRQLPEEGLKFMVYLQKENIIDESGMPKERFSAEFPKEGPSILRIQQVVRGDSAAYFCASSPRVEMNTEAFFGQGTRLTVV.

The rearrangement joins TRBV9 to TRBJ2-5, with 8 bases aligning to TRBD2. This CDR3 comprises 15 residues. V lost 0 bases, J lost 3 bases, and 4 bases stayed unmatched. In germline, CDR1 is SGDLS, CDR2 YYNGEE. The CDR3 protein is CASSVGARGEETQYF. CDR3 in DNA: TGTGCCAGCAGCGTAGGAGCGCGGGGGGAAGAGACCCAGTACTTC.

The rearrangement joins TRBV6-5 to TRBJ2-7, with D possibly TRBD1 on 6 matching bases. CDR1 and CDR2 (germline): MNHEY, SVGAGI. This CDR3 comprises 13 residues. V lost 6 bases and J 0 bases, leaving 9 bases between the germline ends. In DNA, the CDR3 is TGTGCCAGCAGACCACAGGGCTCCTACGAGCAGTACTTC. It yields the protein CASRPQGSYEQYF.

V gene TRBV13 combines with J gene TRBJ2-2, with TRBD2 matching 8 bases. Germline V lookup: CDR1 PRHDT, CDR2 FYEKMQ (reference sequence). J was trimmed by 4 bases and V by 1 base; bases with no gene match: 5. The CDR3 contains 16 residues. CDR3 nucleotide sequence: TGTGCCAGCAGCTTAGACCCGGGGGGGCTCACCGGGGAGCTGTTTTTT. Residues: CASSLDPGGLTGELFF. Drawing the rest from reference TRBV13 and TRBJ2-2, the complete variable domain is AAGVIQSPRHLIKEKRETATLKCYPIPRHDTVYWYQQGPGQDPQFLISFYEKMQSDKGSIPDRFSAQQFSDYHSELNMSSLELGDSALYFCASSLDPGGLTGELFFGEGSRLTVL.

The chain combines TRBV27 with TRBJ1-1; unclear D gene. V lost 5 bases, J lost 3 bases, and 16 bases lay in between. This CDR3 spans 15 amino acids. Per the germline V gene, CDR1 is MNHEY and CDR2 is SMNVEV (reference sequence). CDR3 coding DNA: TGTGCCAGCAGTCCGTCTTACTCCGGGGACACTGAAGCTTTCTTT. Amino acids: CASSPSYSGDTEAFF.

This sequence joins TRBV19 and TRBJ2-2; possibly TRBD1 for D (6 bases). CDR3 size: 13 residues. Trimming took off 5 bases at V and 3 bases at J, with 7 bases between the two ends. Germline V gene lookup returns CDR1 LNHDA and CDR2 SQIVND (reference sequence). The DNA for the CDR3 is TGTGCCAGTAGTTGGACAGACACCGGGGAGCTGTTTTTT. Translation gives CASSWTDTGELFF. Filled out from reference TRBV19 and TRBJ2-2, the complete variable domain reads DGGITQSPKYLFRKEGQNVTLSCEQNLNHDAMYWYRQDPGQGLRLIYYSQIVNDFQKGDIAEGYSVSREKKESFPLTVTSAQKNPTAFYLCASSWTDTGELFFGEGSRLTVL.

V is TRBV27 and J is TRBJ2-7; 10 bases fit TRBD2. V shed 0 bases and J 7 bases; nucleotides not matched to a gene: 9. The CDR3 extends over 16 amino acids. The germline CDR1 and CDR2 sequences are MNHEY and SMNVEV (reference sequence). CDR3 residues: CASSLSELAGFGEQYF. CDR3 nucleotides: TGTGCCAGCAGTTTATCTGAACTAGCGGGGTTCGGAGAGCAGTACTTC.

The chain links TRBV18 to TRBJ1-5, with 7 bases lining up with TRBD1. CDR3 length equals 15 residues. Germline trimming cut 3 bases from V and 7 bases from J; bases unmatched to any gene: 9. CDR1 is KGHSH and CDR2 is LQKENI in the germline V gene. This CDR3 is CASSPRQGAGQPQHF. DNA for the CDR3: TGTGCCAGCTCACCGCGACAGGGCGCAGGACAGCCCCAGCATTTT.

The chain is built from TRBV9 and TRBJ1-4; possibly TRBD1 for D (6 bases). CDR1 is SGDLS, CDR2 YYNGEE, per germline. This CDR3 comprises 16 residues. The V end lost 4 bases, the J end lost 0 bases, and 13 bases lay between the germline ends. The CDR3 nucleotides read TGTGCCAGCAGCCCAGGGGAAATAGCAACTAATGAAAAACTGTTTTTT. Translating it yields CASSPGEIATNEKLFF. Full variable domain (rest looked up from reference TRBV9 and TRBJ1-4): DSGVTQTPKHLITATGQRVTLRCSPRSGDLSVYWYQQSLDQGLQFLIQYYNGEERAKGNILERFSAQQFPDLHSELNLSSLELGDSALYFCASSPGEIATNEKLFFGSGTQLSVL.

J is TRBJ1-5 and V is TRBV2, with no clear D. The CDR3 totals 13 residues. Trimming left V 8 bases short and J 4 bases short, with 12 bases between. Germline V gene data show CDR1 as SNHLY and CDR2 as FYNNEI. As DNA, the CDR3 is TGTGCCAGCCACACACAATTAAATCAGCCCCAGCATTTT. It encodes CASHTQLNQPQHF. Looking up the rest from reference TRBV2 and TRBJ1-5 gives the full variable domain: EPEVTQTPSHQVTQMGQEVILRCVPISNHLYFYWYRQILGQKVEFLVSFYNNEISEKSEIFDDQFSVERPDGSNFTLKIRSTKLEDSAMYFCASHTQLNQPQHFGDGTRLSIL.

This clone is medium-sized (0.01 to 0.1%) in the sample. This chain uses TRBV11-2 with TRBJ2-3; the D gene is possibly TRBD2 (7 bases). The germline V and J ends were trimmed by 1 base and 2 bases, with 13 bases remaining between them. This CDR3 comprises 16 residues. Germline CDR1 reads SGHAT; CDR2 reads FQNNGV. In DNA, the CDR3 is TGTGCCAGCAGCTTAGTAATGGGGGGGGCCACAGATACGCAGTATTTT. Translated, it gives CASSLVMGGATDTQYF.

CDR3 protein: CASSSGQARSGNTIYF. In DNA form, the CDR3 reads TGTGCCAGCAGCTCAGGACAGGCGCGCTCTGGAAACACCATATATTTT. The J gene is TRBJ1-3, the V gene TRBV5-4; TRBD1 matches at 7 bases. V dropped 3 bases and J dropped 0; count of bases not matched to a gene: 6. This CDR3 spans 16 amino acids. CDR1 is SGHNT, CDR2 YYREEE, per germline (reference sequence). The full variable domain, in which reference TRBV5-4 and TRBJ1-3 provide the parts outside the CDR3, is ETGVTQSPTHLIKTRGQQVTLRCSSQSGHNTVSWYQQALGQGPQFIFQYYREEENGRGNFPPRFSGLQFPNYSSELNVNALELDDSALYLCASSSGQARSGNTIYFGEGSWLTVV.

The V call is TRBV7-6, the J call TRBJ1-2; D remains unclear. V lost 5 bases to trimming and J lost 4 bases, with 17 bases between them. The CDR3 extends over 15 amino acids. Germline-derived CDR1 and CDR2 are SGHVS and FNYEAQ. CDR3 region: CASSPVGRGVYGYTF. In nucleotides, the CDR3 is TGTGCCAGCAGCCCAGTAGGAAGAGGAGTCTATGGCTACACCTTC.

The chain is built from TRBV10-3 and TRBJ1-1; D is possibly TRBD1 (6 bases). CDR1 and CDR2 (germline): ENHRY, SYGVKD. The CDR3 length is 15 residues. The V and J ends lost 0 bases and 7 bases respectively, with 15 bases between them. The CDR3 protein is CAISESKSGAGEAFF. The CDR3 region has the DNA TGTGCCATCAGTGAGTCGAAGTCAGGGGCGGGTGAAGCTTTCTTT.

This clone was seen only once. J is TRBJ2-7 and V is TRBV4-3; D not resolved. V dropped 0 bases and J dropped 2 bases, with 5 bases sitting between them. CDR3 length: 13 amino acids. Germline CDR1 reads LGHNA; CDR2 reads YSLEER. This chain's CDR3 is CASSQDQAYEQYF. CDR3 sequence (DNA): TGCGCCAGCAGCCAAGACCAGGCCTACGAGCAGTACTTC.

The chain combines TRBV7-2 with TRBJ2-5; 10 bases match TRBD2. The CDR3 runs to 13 residues. Per the germline V gene, CDR1 is SGHTA and CDR2 is FQGNSA. V trimming: 4 bases; J trimming: 10 bases; junction bases outside the gene matches: 6. The CDR3 nucleotides are TGTGCCAGCAGCTCCGGGACTAGCGCAATCCAGTACTTC. Protein: CASSSGTSAIQYF.

J is TRBJ2-7 and V is TRBV27; 14 nucleotides align to TRBD2. This CDR3 region has 22 residues. Germline values: CDR1 MNHEY, CDR2 SMNVEV (reference sequence). V shed 2 bases, J shed 0 bases, and the junction held 18 bases outside the gene matches. The chain's CDR3 is CASSLRGQPGTSGSRGSYEQYF. The CDR3 DNA reads as TGTGCCAGCAGTTTACGTGGACAACCCGGGACTAGCGGGAGTCGAGGCTCCTACGAGCAGTACTTC.

The rearrangement uses TRBV11-2 and TRBJ1-1; D is undetermined. Germline V gene lookup returns CDR1 SGHAT and CDR2 FQNNGV. This CDR3 region has 15 residues. Trimming left V 2 bases short and J 2 bases short, with 12 bases between. CDR3 sequence: CASSLFSSLNTEAFF. The CDR3 DNA sequence: TGTGCCAGCAGCTTATTTAGCAGTCTAAACACTGAAGCTTTCTTT.

The chain couples TRBV5-4 to TRBJ2-1, with TRBD2 matching 12 bases. CDR3 size: 18 residues. Trimming at V came to 4 bases and at J to 2 bases, leaving 10 bases not matched to a gene. Germline V CDR1 and CDR2: SGHNT, YYREEE (reference sequence). The CDR3 bases are TGTGCCAGCAGCCCGCAGACTAGCGGGAGACGAACCTACAATGAGCAGTTCTTC. It yields the protein CASSPQTSGRRTYNEQFF.

V is TRBV30 and J is TRBJ2-7, with 11 bases identical to TRBD1. This CDR3 contains 12 residues. The ends lost 7 bases at V and 6 bases at J; junction bases unmatched: 5. Germline lookup yields CDR1 GTSNPN and CDR2 SVGIG (reference sequence). This CDR3 reads CASPGTGGEQYF. CDR3 sequence (DNA): TGTGCCTCCCCCGGGACAGGGGGCGAGCAGTACTTC.

V is TRBV28 and J is TRBJ1-2; a weak D match, TRBD1 (5 bases). Trimming shortened V by 7 bases and J by 2 bases, and 14 bases separated the two germline ends. There are 14 residues in the CDR3. Germline assignment: CDR1 MDHEN and CDR2 SYDVKM. Here the CDR3 reads CASTRAGENYGYTF. As DNA, the CDR3 is TGTGCCAGCACCAGGGCAGGCGAGAACTATGGCTACACCTTC.

This chain links TRBV7-2 with TRBJ1-2; 12 bases are a match to TRBD1. The CDR3 has 16 residues. Trimming cost V 3 bases and J 5 bases; bases outside gene matches: 7. Germline values: CDR1 SGHTA, CDR2 FQGNSA. In DNA form, the CDR3 reads TGTGCCAGCAGCTTCGGGGGACAGGGGGCGCCTTATGGCTACACCTTC. It translates to CASSFGGQGAPYGYTF. The entire variable domain, with the rest obtained from reference TRBV7-2 and TRBJ1-2, is as follows: GAGVSQSPSNKVTEKGKDVELRCDPISGHTALYWYRQSLGQGLEFLIYFQGNSAPDKSGLPSDRFSAERTGGSVSTLTIQRTQQEDSAVYLCASSFGGQGAPYGYTFGSGTRLTVV.

This chain connects TRBV11-2 to TRBJ2-7; 14 bases align to TRBD2. This CDR3 region has 16 residues. Unmatched junction bases numbered 8, after V lost 6 bases and J lost 4 bases. Looked up from germline, CDR1 is SGHAT and CDR2 is FQNNGV. The CDR3 here is CASSPAGTSGSYEQYF. The CDR3 nucleotides read TGTGCCAGCAGTCCCGCTGGGACTAGCGGGAGTTACGAGCAGTACTTC.

The rearrangement links TRBV9 to TRBJ2-7, with 8 bases lining up with TRBD1. CDR1 is SGDLS and CDR2 is YYNGEE in the germline V gene. The ends lost 4 bases at V and 0 bases at J; junction bases unmatched: 21. The CDR3 length is 20 residues. The DNA for the CDR3 is TGTGCCAGCAGCCGGGCGAGGTCCAGGGGGCTTGCGGCAAGCTCCTACGAGCAGTACTTC. Translation gives CASSRARSRGLAASSYEQYF.

The rearrangement joins TRBV11-2 to TRBJ2-5, with 8 bases identical to TRBD1. V lost 4 bases and J lost 3; bases outside the gene matches: 7. Germline V CDR1 and CDR2: SGHAT, FQNNGV. The CDR3 has 15 amino acids. The CDR3 DNA is TGTGCCAGCAGCTACGACAGGGGAAGCAAAGAGACCCAGTACTTC. Amino acids: CASSYDRGSKETQYF.

The chain uses TRBV5-6 and TRBJ2-5; 7 bases align to TRBD1. With 3 bases clipped from V and 2 bases from J, the junction kept 7 bases outside the gene matches. In germline, CDR1 is SGHDT, CDR2 YYEEEE. The CDR3 has 15 amino acids. This chain's CDR3 is CASSSRDRAQETQYF. The CDR3 bases are TGTGCCAGCAGCTCCCGGGACAGAGCGCAAGAGACCCAGTACTTC.

The chain recombines TRBV15 with TRBJ1-1, with TRBD1 as a possible D gene (6 bases). V lost 1 base and J lost 4, with 13 bases in between. Germline V gene data show CDR1 as LNHNV and CDR2 as YYDKDF (reference sequence). This CDR3 has 15 residues. The CDR3 here is CATSRGLTGSTEAFF. The CDR3, as DNA: TGTGCCACCAGCAGAGGCCTGACAGGTTCCACTGAAGCTTTCTTT.

This chain links TRBV27 with TRBJ1-1, with D perhaps matching TRBD1 (5 bases). Germline assignment: CDR1 MNHEY and CDR2 SMNVEV (reference sequence). Trimming took 7 bases from V and 2 from J, leaving 17 bases between them. The CDR3 runs 15 residues. The CDR3 here is CASNPYRPLNTEAFF. Written as DNA, the CDR3 is TGTGCCAGCAACCCCTACAGGCCCCTCAACACTGAAGCTTTCTTT.

This clone was counted a few times. V usage is TRBV5-1 and J usage is TRBJ2-7; TRBD2 matches at 10 bases. Germline loops: CDR1 SGHRS, CDR2 YFSETQ. The V and J ends lost 4 bases and 0 bases, in that order; junction bases with no gene match: 10. The CDR3 length is 17 residues. The CDR3 protein is CASSLNPIAGGSYEQYF. In DNA form, the CDR3 reads TGCGCCAGCAGCCTCAACCCAATAGCGGGGGGCTCCTACGAGCAGTACTTC.

This clone came up a few times. The chain couples TRBV6-1 to TRBJ1-5, with D possibly matching TRBD1 (5 bases). CDR1 and CDR2 (germline): MNHNS, SASEGT. Trimming removed 6 bases from V and 0 bases from J, with 12 bases in between. This CDR3 is 15 amino acids long. The chain's CDR3 is CASRLDRASNQPQHF. Here the CDR3 DNA reads TGTGCCAGCAGACTCGACAGAGCTAGCAATCAGCCCCAGCATTTT.